Each of the 2 T cell receptor beta chains below was sequenced from the same sample in a study of human thymus T cells. The protocol was immunoSEQ multiplex PCR, while the TCRdb copy is restricted to in-frame clones and leaves out a portion. This table holds about 50,000 clones, about 95% found once. Sequencing input: blood. All receptors come from a girl under two years old with a congenital heart defect but otherwise immunologically healthy.

CDR3 coding DNA: TGCGCCAGCAGCCAAGATCGTGCAGGACTGACCTACAATGAGCAGTTCTTC. It yields the protein CASSQDRAGLTYNEQFF. The V and J genes are TRBV4-3 and TRBJ2-1; TRBD2 might be the D (5 bases). This CDR3 contains 17 residues. Germline CDR1 reads LGHNA; CDR2 reads YSLEER. V lost 0 bases, J lost 2 bases, and 14 bases lay in between.

The chain has TRBV19 and TRBJ1-2, with 8 bases fitting TRBD1. Per the germline V gene, CDR1 is LNHDA and CDR2 is SQIVND (reference sequence). This CDR3 is built from 15 residues. V trimming: 3 bases; J trimming: 4 bases; junction bases outside the gene matches: 7. The CDR3 region is CASSMPRDRFYGYTF. The CDR3 bases are TGTGCCAGTAGTATGCCCAGGGACAGGTTCTATGGCTACACCTTC.